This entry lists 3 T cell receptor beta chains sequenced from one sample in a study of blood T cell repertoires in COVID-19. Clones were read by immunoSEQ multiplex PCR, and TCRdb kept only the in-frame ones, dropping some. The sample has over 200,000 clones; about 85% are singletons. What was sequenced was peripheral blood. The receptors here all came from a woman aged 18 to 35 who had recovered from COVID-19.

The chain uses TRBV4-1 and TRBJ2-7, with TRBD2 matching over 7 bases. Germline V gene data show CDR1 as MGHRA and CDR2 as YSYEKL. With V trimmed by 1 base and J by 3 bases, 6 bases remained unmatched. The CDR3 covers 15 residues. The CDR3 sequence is CASSQVAGADYEQYF. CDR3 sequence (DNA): TGCGCCAGCAGCCAAGTTGCGGGAGCAGACTACGAGCAGTACTTC.

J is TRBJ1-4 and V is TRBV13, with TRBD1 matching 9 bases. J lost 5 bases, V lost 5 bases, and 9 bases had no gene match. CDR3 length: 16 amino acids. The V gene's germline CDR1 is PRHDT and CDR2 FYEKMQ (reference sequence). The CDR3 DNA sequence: TGTGCCAGCAGCCCTCCGACAGGACAGGGGAATGAAAAACTGTTTTTT. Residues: CASSPPTGQGNEKLFF.

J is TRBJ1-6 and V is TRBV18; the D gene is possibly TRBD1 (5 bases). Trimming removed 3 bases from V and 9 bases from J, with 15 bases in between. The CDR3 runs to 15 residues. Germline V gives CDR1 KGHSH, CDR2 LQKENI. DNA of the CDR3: TGTGCCAGCTCACCCCAAGCCCAGGGCCGTTCACCCCTCCACTTT. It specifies CASSPQAQGRSPLHF. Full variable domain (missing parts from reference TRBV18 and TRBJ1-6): NAGVMQNPRHLVRRRGQEARLRCSPMKGHSHVYWYRQLPEEGLKFMVYLQKENIIDESGMPKERFSAEFPKEGPSILRIQQVVRGDSAAYFCASSPQAQGRSPLHFGNGTRLTVT.